Shown below are 9 T cell receptor beta chains from a single sample sequenced in a study of blood T cell repertoires in COVID-19. The protocol was immunoSEQ multiplex PCR, while the TCRdb copy is restricted to in-frame clones and leaves out a portion. This table holds over 130,000 clones, 85% to 90% found once. Material for sequencing was peripheral blood. The origin of the receptors is a woman of 80 years or more with acute or convalescent COVID-19.

This clone was detected only once. The gene calls are TRBV27 and TRBJ1-1; D gene unclear. Germline V gene sequence: CDR1 MNHEY, CDR2 SMNVEV (reference sequence). The CDR3 covers 14 residues. V was clipped by 4 bases and J by 4 bases, with 13 bases between them. The CDR3 sequence is CASSSGSLGTEAFF. For the CDR3, the DNA is TGTGCCAGCAGTTCCGGGTCCCTGGGCACTGAAGCTTTCTTT.

This chain uses TRBV29-1 with TRBJ2-1, with D perhaps TRBD1 (6 bases). V shed 6 bases and J shed 7 bases, with 13 bases lying between them. Germline CDR1 is SQVTM and CDR2 is ANQGSEA. The CDR3 covers 12 residues. The CDR3 DNA reads TGCAGCGTCAACAGGGTAACAAATGAGCAGTTCTTC. Translating it yields CSVNRVTNEQFF.

This clone turned up a few times. The V call is TRBV7-6, the J call TRBJ2-1; 9 bases are a match to TRBD1. V was clipped by 3 bases and J by 7 bases; unmatched bases: 10. The CDR3 is 16 amino acids. CDR1 is SGHVS, CDR2 FNYEAQ, per germline. The CDR3 coding sequence is TGTGCCAGCAGCTTTAGGCGGGACAGGGATCTAAATGAGCAGTTCTTC. It encodes CASSFRRDRDLNEQFF.

The chain links TRBV2 to TRBJ1-5, with D possibly TRBD1 on 5 matching bases. Germline V CDR1 and CDR2: SNHLY, FYNNEI. CDR3 length: 13 amino acids. V shed 4 bases and J shed 3 bases, with 7 bases lying between them. The CDR3 protein is CASSGTINQPQHF. CDR3 coding DNA: TGTGCCAGCAGTGGGACAATCAATCAGCCCCAGCATTTT.

CDR3 in DNA: TGTGCCTGCGGAGTTGCAACTAATGAAAAACTGTTTTTT. This sequence encodes CACGVATNEKLFF. The J gene is TRBJ1-4, the V gene TRBV19; D gene ambiguous. V was pared by 11 bases and J by 0 bases, with 10 bases between. Germline V CDR1 and CDR2: LNHDA, SQIVND (reference sequence). The CDR3 runs to 13 residues.

The chain carries TRBV11-2 and TRBJ1-1; possible D gene TRBD1, 5 bases. V lost 5 bases and J lost 1, with 11 bases in between. The length of the CDR3 is 14 residues. The germline gives CDR1 SGHAT, CDR2 FQNNGV. The CDR3 bases are TGTGCCAGCAGCACGACAGTCAGGAACACTGAAGCTTTCTTT. Protein: CASSTTVRNTEAFF.

The chain combines TRBV7-8 with TRBJ1-2, with D uncertain. Germline V gene sequence: CDR1 SGHVS, CDR2 FQNEAQ. The germline V and J ends were trimmed by 0 bases and 8 bases, with 13 bases remaining between them. The CDR3 has 14 amino acids. The DNA for the CDR3 is TGTGCCAGCAGCTTAGCTCAACAGCGGCAAGGCTACACCTTC. This encodes CASSLAQQRQGYTF.

The rearrangement uses TRBV6-5 and TRBJ1-5, with TRBD1 identical over 7 bases. The J segment lost 6 bases and the V segment lost 2 bases, leaving 7 bases of the junction unmatched. Germline-derived CDR1 and CDR2 are MNHEY and SVGAGI. CDR3 size: 15 residues. The CDR3 coding sequence is TGTGCCAGCAGTTACGACCGACAGGGATCTCAGCCCCAGCATTTT. It codes for CASSYDRQGSQPQHF.

The V and J genes are TRBV29-1 and TRBJ1-1; 7 bases align to TRBD1. Germline V lookup: CDR1 SQVTM, CDR2 ANQGSEA. This CDR3 contains 12 residues. After removal of 7 bases from V and 2 bases from J, the junction contained 4 bases not matched to a gene. DNA for the CDR3: TGCAGCGGGCGACAGGGTAACACTGAAGCTTTCTTT. Translating gives CSGRQGNTEAFF.